This T cell receptor beta chain was captured in a study of blood T cell repertoires in COVID-19. Those who participated ranged in age from about 18 to 89 years and resided in about two dozen US areas. Self-reported history from a screening survey and questionnaire set each donor's cohort. Method: immunoSEQ multiplex PCR; TCRdb's copy keeps in-frame clones and lacks some. The table includes more than 350,000 clones, about 83% detected once. Sequenced sample: PBMCs or T cells enriched from blood (not recorded which). The receptor comes from a woman aged 45-59 years who had recovered from COVID-19.

In nucleotides, the CDR3 is TGTGCCAGCAGTTTTTCTCAGGGCACCGGGGAGCTGTTTTTT. Translated: CASSFSQGTGELFF. The rearrangement joins TRBV28 to TRBJ2-2; the D gene is possibly TRBD1 (5 bases). This CDR3 region has 14 residues. Germline assignment: CDR1 MDHEN and CDR2 SYDVKM. Trimming removed 3 bases from V and 4 bases from J, with 9 bases in between.